A selection of T cell receptor beta chains follows, all from one sample in a study of human T cells and chemical hapten exposure. TCRdb re-analysed the RACE reads in MiXCR, keeping a single row per CDR3 protein. The sample carries 300,000 to 400,000 distinct CDR3 sequences, around 7% recorded once. This specimen was whole blood, taken in connection with sensitization to the hapten diphenylcyclopropenone (DPC). The receptor source for this set is a woman in her late teens or twenties with alopecia areata. Some clones in this sample may be carry-over from other donors' samples. CDR3s include the opening cysteine and the closing phenylalanine or tryptophan. Each record gives: CDR3 DNA, CDR3 protein, V gene, clone size, D gene, J gene. A D gene is named only where the DNA matches it firmly. A row's size may be missing; if present it is once, few, many or a size class.

TGCAGTGCCCGAGTCCAGGGGGCGGATGGCTACACCTTC | CSARVQGADGYTF | TRBV20-1 | few | TRBD1 | TRBJ1-2
TGTGCCAGCAGCCTAGGAGGGTCCGCTAACTATGGCTACACCTTC | CASSLGGSANYGYTF | TRBV14 | many | - | TRBJ1-2
TGTGCCAGCAGCTTAGTCTCTCCTACTGAAGCTTTCTTT | CASSLVSPTEAFF | TRBV11-1 | many | - | TRBJ1-1
TGTGCCAGCAGTTACGGGGACAGAGGCAATCAGCCCCAGCATTTT | CASSYGDRGNQPQHF | TRBV6-2/TRBV6-3 | many | TRBD1 | TRBJ1-5
TGCGCCAGCAGCCGGACAGGGGGAGGGGCTAACTATGGCTACACCTTC | CASSRTGGGANYGYTF | TRBV4-3 | few | TRBD1 | TRBJ1-2
TGCAGCGTTCTACAGGGCCCTGAAGCTTTCTTT | CSVLQGPEAFF | TRBV29-1 | - | - | TRBJ1-1
TGTGCCAGCAGCTTCTACAGGAATTTGAACACTGAAGCTTTCTTT | CASSFYRNLNTEAFF | TRBV5-6 | - | - | TRBJ1-1
TGTGCCAGCAGCCTCTACAGGGAAGGAGGCACTGAAGCTTTCTTT | CASSLYREGGTEAFF | TRBV3-1 | - | - | TRBJ1-1
TGTGCCAGCAGTTCGGACAGGGGAGGAGAACAGCCCCAGCATTTT | CASSSDRGGEQPQHF | TRBV12-3/TRBV12-4 | many | TRBD1 | TRBJ1-5
TGTGCCAGCAGCCAAGATGTCGAGATACGTGAAGCTTTCTTT | CASSQDVEIREAFF | TRBV4-2 | - | - | TRBJ1-1
TGTGCCAGCAAGCCGGCCGCTAGTGAAAAACTGTTTTTT | CASKPAASEKLFF | TRBV7-2 | many | - | TRBJ1-4
TGCGCCAGCAGCTTGGCAGGGATTGTTGAAGCTTTCTTT | CASSLAGIVEAFF | TRBV5-1 | - | - | TRBJ1-1
TGTGCCAGCGCGGGGACTGAAAAAACTAATGAAAAACTGTTTTTT | CASAGTEKTNEKLFF | TRBV6-1 | - | - | TRBJ1-4
TGTGCCAGCAGTGAAGCGGTGGCGGGGGGACCAGATACGCAGTATTTT | CASSEAVAGGPDTQYF | TRBV6-1 | few | TRBD2 | TRBJ2-3
TGTGCCAGCAGACCTGACGGAGTTAATGAAAAACTGTTTTTT | CASRPDGVNEKLFF | TRBV28 | many | - | TRBJ1-4
TGTGCCAGCAGTTATCGGGACAGGGCCCAGCATTTT | CASSYRDRAQHF | TRBV6-2/TRBV6-3 | - | TRBD1 | TRBJ1-5
TGTGCCAGCAGTTTAGCGTTTGGCGAGGCCAAAAACATTCAGTACTTC | CASSLAFGEAKNIQYF | TRBV12-3/TRBV12-4 | few | - | TRBJ2-4
TGCAGTGCTAGAGATCACGAAAGGGGAGGAGACACTGAAGCTTTCTTT | CSARDHERGGDTEAFF | TRBV20-1 | few | - | TRBJ1-1
TGTGCCAGCAGTTACATGTCTACAGGGGTCGGCTTATCCGGGTCACAGACCCAGTACTTC | CASSYMSTGVGLSGSQTQYF | TRBV6-5 | few | TRBD1 | TRBJ2-5
TGTGCCAGCAGCTTGGGGCTAGCGGGGGGCCGGTACTACGAGCAGTACTTC | CASSLGLAGGRYYEQYF | TRBV5-4 | few | TRBD2 | TRBJ2-7
TGTGCCACCAGTGAAACTGGCGGGAACTACGAGCAGTACTTC | CATSETGGNYEQYF | TRBV24-1 | - | - | TRBJ2-7
TGTGCCATCAGGGGAACAGGCTACGAGCAGTACTTC | CAIRGTGYEQYF | TRBV10-3 | - | - | TRBJ2-7
TGTGCCAGCAGCCAAATGGGGAGTGAAGCTTTCTTT | CASSQMGSEAFF | TRBV3-1 | many | - | TRBJ1-1
TGTGCCAGCAGCTTGTCGGCAGGGGGCGGTCAGCCCCAGCATTTT | CASSLSAGGGQPQHF | TRBV5-4 | few | TRBD1 | TRBJ1-5
TGTGCCAGCAGTTACTCGTTTTCAGGGATTAGTTCACCCCTCCACTTT | CASSYSFSGISSPLHF | TRBV6-5 | many | - | TRBJ1-6